The T cell receptor (beta chain) under discussion was sequenced for a study of blood T cell repertoires in COVID-19 (dated by TCRdb to about 2020). Study-level background: Collaborator samples came from the United States, Italy and Spain and covered acute and convalescent phases of COVID-19. The prospective study material was composed of cDNA or gDNA derived from T cells, B-cell-depleted T cells, or PBMCs. The dataset comprised deeply sampled blood TCRbeta repertoires from subjects exposed to, actively infected with, or recovered from COVID-19. The repertoires were made available in a free public database intended to serve as a resource for research on the immune response to SARS-CoV-2. The samples were drawn from two sources: the first 160 participants of the ongoing ImmuneRACE study, and 950 to 1,500 subjects contributed by 6 global collaborators. Nearly every sample came with metadata listing a de-identified subject ID, COVID-19 status, age in years and sex. Where HLA class I and class II types were available, the types were taken from metadata supplied by the sample provider, not from assay-based typing.

The immunoSEQ Assay, a bias-controlled multiplex PCR, was used to amplify TCRbeta CDR3 regions from genomic DNA. Under the source paper's analysis protocol: Within the assay, amplification of reference gene primers was used to estimate how many nucleated cells each sample contained. Sequence reads were collapsed and filtered to measure the absolute abundance of every unique TCRbeta CDR3 rearrangement. For each sample, productive Simpson clonality was calculated as the square root of Simpson's diversity index across productive rearrangements. As stored in TCRdb, this immuneACCESS dataset retains in-frame rearrangements with V and J assigned. A fraction of the clones does not appear; measured against another copy, unresolved V genes explain less than half of the discrepancy, and the remainder lacks a known reason. V and J calls and clone size are given by that table; D and trimming were obtained from the DNA. Across this sample there are under 250,000 clones, with about 91% seen only once. The top ten clones comprise 2.5% to 3% of the sample.

Participants in the prospective study were enrolled through a virtual design, were aged roughly 18 to 90 years, and lived in roughly 24 United States geographic areas. To assign participants to cohorts, the prospective study relied on clinical history that participants themselves reported in a screening survey and a study questionnaire. Mobile phlebotomists in the prospective study collected whole blood, serum and a nasopharyngeal or oropharyngeal swab from every participant. Additional blood draws and questionnaires over an approximately 2-month period could optionally be provided by prospective study participants. Before DNA extraction, prospective study blood samples were shipped either frozen or at room temperature. Summary of the overall study and its limitations: How much clinical and demographic metadata was included differed by source and by participant, and the metadata was provided uncurated.

To note about this clone: What antigen it recognizes has not been identified. No base qualities exist here, and no much larger clone lies one base off it.

CDR1 and CDR2, per the germline V gene, are MGHRA and YSYEKL. The CDR3, cysteine through phenylalanine, is 14 amino acids long. Just the 42-base CDR3 DNA is kept, in frame starting at base 1. At the junction V is shortened by 3 bases and J by 2 bases, with 10 bases in between. The material sequenced was PBMCs or T cells enriched from blood (not recorded which). The clonotype was recovered from a woman in her 30s with acute COVID-19. The chain links TRBV4-1 with TRBJ2-5; the best D guess is TRBD2, with 6 bases matching. At the DNA level, the sequence is TGCGCCAGCAGCCAGGGGGGACGGCAAGAGACCCAGTACTTC. This translates into CASSQGGRQETQYF.